This section outlines one TCR beta chain sequence together with its context. What it binds is not known. Germline V gene sequence: CDR1 SGHTA, CDR2 FQGNSA. The length of the CDR3 is 12 residues. Trimming shortened V by 6 bases and J by 5 bases, and 9 bases separated the two germline ends. Assay used: immunoSEQ multiplex PCR; TCRdb lists only in-frame clones, some missing. The table includes tens of thousands of clones, 75% detected once. The sample belongs to a study of a mutant IDH1 vaccine in newly diagnosed glioma. Study observations and caveats: Apparently, pseudoprogression bore no relation to changes among the top peripheral T cell clonotypes.

Time point in this sample: week 47, end of study. Doses consisted of 300 ug of mutant IDH1 20-mer peptide each, paired with topical imiquimod. Vaccinations, eight in total, occurred in weeks 1, 3, 5, 7, 11, 15, 19, 23. This receptor was obtained from a man aged 35-49 years with glioma. The source was PBMCs, collected from a glioma patient whose treatment included an IDH1 peptide vaccine. The chain is built from TRBV7-2 and TRBJ2-3; D is unresolved. The CDR3 loop is CASSYRGDTQYF. The CDR3 DNA reads TGTGCCAGCAGTTATAGAGGAGATACGCAGTATTTT. The full variable domain, in which reference TRBV7-2 and TRBJ2-3 provide the parts outside the CDR3, is GAGVSQSPSNKVTEKGKDVELRCDPISGHTALYWYRQSLGQGLEFLIYFQGNSAPDKSGLPSDRFSAERTGGSVSTLTIQRTQQEDSAVYLCASSYRGDTQYFGPGTRLTVL.